This TCR beta chain comes out of a study of spatial heterogeneity in lung cancer. Across the whole study: Samples were obtained from some 70 donors, all untreated early-stage non-small cell lung cancer patients.

In TCRdb, the 5' RACE reads were re-called with MiXCR into one record per CDR3 protein. The table has 9,500 to 12,000 distinct CDR3 sequences, 20% to 25% seen once; the top ten hold around two fifths. The CDR3 has 14 amino acids. The germline gives CDR1 DFQATT, CDR2 SNEGSKA (reference sequence). Time point meaning: blood at routine non-recurrence follow-up after resection. V is TRBV20-1 and J is TRBJ2-7; D might be TRBD1 (6 bases). The sequence derives from a male donor with early-stage non-small cell lung cancer. Source: PBMCs, taken at follow-up. CDR3 amino acids: CSLPGQILPYEQYF. Written as DNA, the CDR3 is TGCAGCCTCCCCGGACAGATACTCCCCTACGAGCAGTACTTC.